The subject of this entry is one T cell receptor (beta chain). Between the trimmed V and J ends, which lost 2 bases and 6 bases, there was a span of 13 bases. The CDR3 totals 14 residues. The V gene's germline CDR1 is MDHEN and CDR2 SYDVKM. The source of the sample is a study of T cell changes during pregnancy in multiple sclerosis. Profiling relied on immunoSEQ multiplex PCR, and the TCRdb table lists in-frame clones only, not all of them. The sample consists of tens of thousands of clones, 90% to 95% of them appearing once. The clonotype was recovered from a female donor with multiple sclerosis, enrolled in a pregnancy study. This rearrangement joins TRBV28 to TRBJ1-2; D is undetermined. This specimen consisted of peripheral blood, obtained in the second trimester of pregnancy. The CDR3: CASSLLPGKDGYTF. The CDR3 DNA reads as TGTGCCAGCAGTTTACTTCCCGGGAAGGATGGCTACACCTTC.